The clone carrying this TCR beta chain has only a few counts. The antigen is not known. The record originates from a study of beta chain features in type 1 diabetes. Findings of the study overall: All four CD4+ subsets from Type 1 diabetes patients carried moderately but significantly shorter TCRB CDR3s.

The study reverse transcribed the entire isolated RNA, so it sequenced expressed TCRB transcripts. Clones were sequenced by immunoSEQ multiplex PCR, and TCRdb holds only the in-frame ones, with some missing. Of a few hundred thousand clones listed, 9.6% are singletons. Germline V gives CDR1 SGHTA, CDR2 FQGTGA. The V segment lost 3 bases and the J segment 3 bases; nucleotides outside the gene matches: 9. The CDR3 contains 16 residues. V gene TRBV7-3 combines with J gene TRBJ2-7, with 9 bases fitting TRBD2. This clonotype was sampled from a man aged 25-45 years with type 1 diabetes. The sequencing sample was made of central memory CD4+ T cells from blood. The CDR3 DNA follows: TGTGCCAGCAGCTTGGTTCATAGCGGGAGTCTCTACGAGCAGTACTTC. This gives the protein CASSLVHSGSLYEQYF.